The rows below give T cell receptor beta chains drawn from one sample of a study of tumor and adjacent non-tumor tissue in lung cancer. TCRdb ran MiXCR on the multiplex PCR reads and lists one entry per CDR3 protein. This sample has under 250,000 distinct CDR3 sequences, with approximately 74% found just once. The sequenced sample was lung tumor tissue. Source of these receptors: a man aged 55 to 70 with non-small cell lung cancer. CDR3s include the opening cysteine and the closing phenylalanine or tryptophan. The D gene is left open where the match is weak. Size is omitted from some rows. Given values are once, few, many or a class for expanded clones.

>-|TRBV11-3|TRBJ2-1|-
CVSSLETAPGGQFF
TGTGTCAGCAGCTTAGAGACAGCGCCCGGTGGGCAGTTCTTC
>-|TRBV6-2/TRBV6-3|TRBJ2-1|TRBD1
CTSYGQANYNEQFF
TGTACCAGCTATGGACAGGCAAATTACAATGAGCAATTCTTC
>-|TRBV28|TRBJ2-5|-
CANSTRRVQETQYF
TGTGCCAACAGCACAAGGCGAGTTCAAGAGACCCAGTACTTC
>many|TRBV20-1|TRBJ1-5|-
CSATILGVRGNQPQHF
TGCAGTGCTACGATACTAGGGGTACGGGGCAATCAGCCCCAGCATTTT
>once|TRBV11-2|TRBJ1-2|-
CASSLMTGNCYGYTF
TGTGCCAGCAGCTTAATGACGGGGAATTGTTATGGCTACACCTTC
>once|TRBV6-5|TRBJ2-3|TRBD1
CASSGDRGPGNTDTQYF
TGTGCCAGCAGTGGAGACAGGGGGCCCGGTAACACAGATACGCAGTATTTT
>-|TRBV6-2/TRBV6-3|TRBJ2-7|-
CASENQLYVQYF
TGTGCCAGCGAAAATCAGCTCTACGTGCAATACTTC
>-|TRBV5-1|TRBJ2-5|-
CASSLEGNQETQYF
TGCGCCAGCAGCTTGGAGGGGAACCAAGAGACCCAGTACTTC
>few|TRBV20-1|TRBJ1-2|-
CTAKRGGKGGYTF
TGCACTGCCAAAAGAGGGGGAAAGGGTGGCTACACCTTC
>many|TRBV6-5|TRBJ2-1|-
CASSYGYNEQFF
TGTGCCAGCAGTTACGGGTACAATGAGCAGTTCTTC
>-|TRBV20-1|TRBJ2-7|-
CRASTGRVEQYF
TGCCGTGCTAGCACCGGAAGGGTCGAGCAGTACTTC
>-|TRBV5-1|TRBJ2-3|TRBD2
CASSPSSGGARTDTQYF
TGCGCCAGCAGCCCATCTAGCGGGGGGGCCCGCACAGATACGCAGTATTTT
>-|TRBV20-1|TRBJ1-5|-
CSARDRGGGGQLQHF
TGCAGTGCTAGAGATCGAGGGGGTGGAGGGCAGCTCCAGCATTTT
>many|TRBV6-1|TRBJ2-3|-
CASSEALRGAQVGADTQYF
TGTGCCAGCAGTGAAGCGCTTAGGGGGGCGCAGGTCGGTGCAGATACGCAGTATTTT
>-|TRBV11-3|TRBJ2-1|TRBD2
CAPGLAGGGEQFF
TGTGCCCCGGGACTAGCGGGGGGTGGTGAGCAGTTCTTC